This TCR beta chain originates from a study of monozygotic twins with inflammatory bowel disease. Germline values: CDR1 GTSNPN, CDR2 SVGIG (reference sequence). The CDR3 is 13 amino acids. Following a re-call of the 5' RACE reads, TCRdb has one entry per CDR3 protein and lacks DNA. The table for this sample gives 350,000 to 550,000 distinct CDR3 sequences. The chain employs TRBV30 and TRBJ2-4. The source material was blood. The sequence came from a human donor with ulcerative colitis or Crohn's disease, or a healthy co-twin of an affected twin (not recorded which). The CDR3: CAWSDRSVNIQYF.